This T cell receptor (beta chain) was sequenced for a study of blood T cell repertoires in COVID-19. Generated by immunoSEQ multiplex PCR, the TCRdb table keeps only in-frame clones and is missing some. The repertoire holds 70,000 or so clones, with roughly 86% as singletons. The length of the CDR3 is 17 residues. Per germline, CDR1 DFQATT and CDR2 SNEGSKA (reference sequence). The trim removed 3 bases at V and 5 bases at J, leaving 14 bases unmatched. The TCR was taken from a man aged 40-49 years with COVID-19, enrolled during active disease. Material for sequencing was peripheral blood. V and J are TRBV20-1 and TRBJ1-5; 9 nucleotides align to TRBD1. DNA of the CDR3: TGCAGTGCTAGTCCCCTTCTACAGGGGGCCGTCTATCAGCCCCAGCATTTT. Amino acid sequence: CSASPLLQGAVYQPQHF.